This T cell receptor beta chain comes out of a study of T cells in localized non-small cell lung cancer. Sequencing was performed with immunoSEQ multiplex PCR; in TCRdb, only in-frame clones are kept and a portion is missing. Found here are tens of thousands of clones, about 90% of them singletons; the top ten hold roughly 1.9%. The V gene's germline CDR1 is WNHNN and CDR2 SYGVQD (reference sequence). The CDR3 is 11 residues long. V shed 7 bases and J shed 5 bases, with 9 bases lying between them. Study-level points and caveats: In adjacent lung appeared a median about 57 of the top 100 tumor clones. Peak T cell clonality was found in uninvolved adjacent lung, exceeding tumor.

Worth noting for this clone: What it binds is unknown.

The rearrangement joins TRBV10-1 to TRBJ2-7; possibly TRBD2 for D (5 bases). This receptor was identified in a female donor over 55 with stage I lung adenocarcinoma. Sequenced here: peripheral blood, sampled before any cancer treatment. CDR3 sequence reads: CASNPGDEQYF. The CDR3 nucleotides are TGCGCCAGCAACCCCGGGGACGAGCAGTACTTC.